The entry that follows covers one TCR beta chain sequence. Antigen: not known. The table came from immunoSEQ multiplex PCR; TCRdb's copy has only in-frame clones and leaves some out. This sample carries more than 70,000 clones, 83% of them seen once, and the ten largest clones take around 1.5%. Germline CDR1 and CDR2: LGHNA and YSLEER. V dropped 2 bases and J dropped 0; count of bases not matched to a gene: 7. The CDR3 has 17 amino acids. The source of the sample is a study of lymphopenia after photon versus proton radiotherapy. The study's findings and limits: In patients who died, overall survival fell as post-nadir TCR diversity dropped more. Better survival with proton therapy was suggested as possible, not demonstrated. Oligoclonal CD8+ Temra expansion after nadir drove photon patients' diversity drop.

The starting material was peripheral blood, obtained from a patient treated with proton-based radiotherapy. The sequence was collected from a man aged 55 to 69 with pancreatic cancer. The V and J genes are TRBV4-3 and TRBJ2-1; 7 nucleotides match TRBD2. CDR3 loop: CASSQFTSESSYNEQFF. The CDR3 region has the DNA TGCGCCAGCAGCCAATTTACTAGCGAAAGCTCCTACAATGAGCAGTTCTTC.